These 26 T cell receptor beta chains originate from one sample sequenced in a study of T cell responses to AZD1222 COVID-19 vaccine. Method: immunoSEQ multiplex PCR; TCRdb's copy keeps in-frame clones and lacks some. The profile shows around 140,000 clones, roughly 89% of them singletons. This sample comprised peripheral blood, obtained on day 0 of AZD1222 vaccination. These receptor sequences come from an adult in good health.

CDR3 in DNA: TGTGCCAGCTCTACCCAGGTAGTGTACGAGCAGTACTTC. Translating it yields CASSTQVVYEQYF. This rearrangement joins TRBV18 to TRBJ2-7; no firm D call. Trimming stripped 6 bases from V and 4 bases from J, with 13 bases between. The CDR3 is made up of 13 amino acids. CDR1 and CDR2 (germline): KGHSH, LQKENI. The variable domain in full, with the rest retrieved from reference TRBV18 and TRBJ2-7, is NAGVMQNPRHLVRRRGQEARLRCSPMKGHSHVYWYRQLPEEGLKFMVYLQKENIIDESGMPKERFSAEFPKEGPSILRIQQVVRGDSAAYFCASSTQVVYEQYFGPGTRLTVT.

The rearrangement links TRBV7-9 to TRBJ1-1, with 8 positions matching TRBD1. The CDR3 consists of 12 residues. CDR1 is SEHNR, CDR2 FQNEAQ, per germline (reference sequence). V trimming: 5 bases; J trimming: 6 bases; junction bases outside the gene matches: 2. CDR3: CASSAGGSEAFF. The CDR3 region has the DNA TGTGCCAGCAGCGCAGGGGGCTCTGAAGCTTTCTTT.

The chain uses TRBV11-3 and TRBJ1-1, with a tentative D call TRBD1 (5 bases). Germline V gene sequence: CDR1 SGHNT, CDR2 YENEEA. CDR3 length equals 14 residues. Trimming cost V 4 bases and J 1 base, with 10 bases left between them. CDR3 residues: CASSSHGGNTEAFF. CDR3 DNA sequence: TGTGCCAGCAGCTCCCATGGGGGGAACACTGAAGCTTTCTTT.

CDR3 bases: TGCGCCAGCAGCTTCACCGCGGGGGTCGACTTCTATGGCTACACCTTC. Amino acids: CASSFTAGVDFYGYTF. The genes are TRBV5-1 and TRBJ1-2, with D tentatively TRBD1 (5 bases). This CDR3 region has 16 residues. V gave up 2 bases and J gave up 4 bases, with 18 bases separating them. CDR1 and CDR2 (germline): SGHRS, YFSETQ. The full variable domain, in which reference TRBV5-1 and TRBJ1-2 provide the parts outside the CDR3, is KAGVTQTPRYLIKTRGQQVTLSCSPISGHRSVSWYQQTPGQGLQFLFEYFSETQRNKGNFPGRFSGRQFSNSRSEMNVSTLELGDSALYLCASSFTAGVDFYGYTFGSGTRLTVV.

The chain links TRBV7-9 to TRBJ1-2, with TRBD1 identical over 7 bases. The length of the CDR3 is 13 residues. CDR1 is SEHNR and CDR2 is FQNEAQ in the germline V gene (reference sequence). The V and J ends lost 5 bases and 6 bases, in that order; junction bases with no gene match: 6. The CDR3 DNA sequence: TGTGCCAGCAGCCGGGACAGAGAAGATGGCTACACCTTC. Protein sequence: CASSRDREDGYTF.

V and J are TRBV6-6 and TRBJ1-2; D is unclear. V lost 2 bases, J lost 1 base, and 14 bases lay in between. CDR3 length: 16 residues. Looked up from germline, CDR1 is MNHNY and CDR2 is SVGAGI (reference sequence). The CDR3 nucleotides are TGTGCCAGCAGTTACCCCGACACCGTTATTAACTATGGCTACACCTTC. Its protein product is CASSYPDTVINYGYTF.

The rearrangement uses TRBV18 and TRBJ1-4; D gene unclear. The ends were cut back, 3 bases at V and 0 bases at J, with 11 bases in the middle. CDR3 length: 16 amino acids. Looked up from germline, CDR1 is KGHSH and CDR2 is LQKENI. The CDR3 region has the DNA TGTGCCAGCTCACCCAGAGGAGTTGCAACTAATGAAAAACTGTTTTTT. As protein: CASSPRGVATNEKLFF.

The chain recombines TRBV2 with TRBJ2-5; the D gene is possibly TRBD2 (6 bases). Between the trimmed V and J ends, which lost 0 bases and 4 bases, there was a span of 9 bases. Looked up from germline, CDR1 is SNHLY and CDR2 is FYNNEI. The CDR3 has 14 residues. The DNA of the CDR3 is TGTGCCAGCAGTGAAGCGCGGGGTCTAGAGACCCAGTACTTC. Protein product: CASSEARGLETQYF.

The rearrangement joins TRBV28 to TRBJ2-2, with TRBD2 identical over 15 bases. Trimming removed 4 bases from V and 5 bases from J; junction bases left unmatched: 2. Per germline, CDR1 MDHEN and CDR2 SYDVKM. The CDR3 is 16 residues long. CDR3 sequence: CASSSGTSGGTGELFF. CDR3 in DNA: TGTGCCAGCAGTTCAGGGACTAGCGGGGGGACCGGGGAGCTGTTTTTT.

The genes are TRBV5-1 and TRBJ1-4; D may be TRBD1 (6 bases). Germline assignment: CDR1 SGHRS and CDR2 YFSETQ. The CDR3 loop spans 15 amino acids. V was cut by 2 bases and J by 6 bases, with 14 bases left in between. CDR3 nucleotide sequence: TGCGCCAGCAGCTTCGGCGACAGGCCGTATGAAAAACTGTTTTTT. Protein: CASSFGDRPYEKLFF.

The genes are TRBV7-9 and TRBJ2-5, with no clear D. Germline lookup yields CDR1 SEHNR and CDR2 FQNEAQ (reference sequence). CDR3 size: 13 residues. With 3 bases removed from V and 3 bases from J, the gap between germline ends came to 8 bases. The CDR3 DNA reads TGTGCCAGCAGCTTCCATTCGGAAGAGACCCAGTACTTC. Residues: CASSFHSEETQYF.

This chain links TRBV27 with TRBJ2-7; tentative D call: TRBD2 (6 bases). Per the germline V gene, CDR1 is MNHEY and CDR2 is SMNVEV (reference sequence). Deletions cut 4 bases from V and 6 bases from J, with 10 bases between. This CDR3 has 12 residues. CDR3 loop: CASSSTSAEQYF. The DNA for the CDR3 is TGTGCCAGCAGTTCGACTAGTGCCGAGCAGTACTTC.

The rearrangement links TRBV4-1 to TRBJ1-3; D is undetermined. The CDR3 is made up of 16 amino acids. Germline CDR1 is MGHRA and CDR2 is YSYEKL. V lost 1 base and J lost 0, with 10 bases in between. The CDR3 loop reads CASSQGPEYSGNTIYF. The CDR3 region has the DNA TGCGCCAGCAGCCAAGGACCCGAGTACTCTGGAAACACCATATATTTT.

The chain uses TRBV21-1 and TRBJ1-5. TRBV21-1 constitutes a pseudogene. The CDR3 runs 14 residues. CDR3 region: CASEIDDSNQPQHF. The CDR3 region has the DNA TGTGCCAGTGAGATTGACGATAGCAATCAGCCCCAGCATTTT.

In DNA, the CDR3 is TGTGCCAGCAGCCAAGTGGGGACAGTAAATGAAAAACTGTTTTTT. This encodes CASSQVGTVNEKLFF. The chain carries TRBV3-1 (or the pseudogene TRBV3-2) and TRBJ1-4, with 7 bases identical to TRBD1. This CDR3 contains 15 residues. The trim removed 1 base at V and 5 bases at J, leaving 4 bases unmatched. The germline gives CDR1 LGHDT, CDR2 YNNKEL (reference sequence).

This chain links TRBV6-5 with TRBJ1-2; 8 nucleotides match TRBD1. Trimming at V came to 6 bases and at J to 6 bases, leaving 12 bases not matched to a gene. Germline V gene data show CDR1 as MNHEY and CDR2 as SVGAGI. The CDR3 is made up of 15 amino acids. The CDR3 sequence is CASSLNRQGPHGYTF. CDR3 nucleotide sequence: TGTGCCAGCAGCTTAAACCGACAGGGGCCGCATGGCTACACCTTC.

The rearrangement joins TRBV27 to TRBJ1-1; TRBD1 aligns across 8 bases. The CDR3 totals 12 residues. V lost 3 bases to trimming and J lost 8 bases; unmatched junction nucleotides: 2. From germline, CDR1 is MNHEY and CDR2 SMNVEV (reference sequence). The CDR3 region is CASSFRQGEAFF. The CDR3 coding sequence is TGTGCCAGCAGTTTCCGACAGGGGGAAGCTTTCTTT.

The chain recombines TRBV24-1 with TRBJ1-2; weak D call: TRBD1 (6 bases). The CDR3 loop spans 13 amino acids. The V end lost 3 bases, the J end lost 6 bases, and 10 bases lay between the germline ends. Germline CDR1 is KGHDR and CDR2 is SFDVKD. CDR3 DNA: TGTGCCACCAGTGATACAGGGTCTGATGGCTACACCTTC. It codes for CATSDTGSDGYTF.

The V gene is TRBV7-2, the J gene TRBJ2-1, with 9 positions matching TRBD1. The CDR3 runs to 14 residues. Germline CDR1 is SGHTA and CDR2 is FQGNSA. The junction had 6 bases not matched to a gene; V was cut back by 5 bases and J by 7 bases. CDR3 protein: CASSPGTGTNEQFF. The CDR3 DNA is TGTGCCAGCAGCCCCGGGACAGGGACGAATGAGCAGTTCTTC.

The chain has TRBV6-5 and TRBJ2-7, with TRBD2 matching over 8 bases. The V segment lost 6 bases and the J segment 3 bases; nucleotides outside the gene matches: 10. CDR1 is MNHEY, CDR2 SVGAGI, per germline. The length of the CDR3 is 15 residues. The CDR3 region has the DNA TGTGCCAGCAGGACGACAAGGCGGGGGGACTACGAGCAGTACTTC. This gives the protein CASRTTRRGDYEQYF.

The chain links TRBV7-2 to TRBJ1-6; maybe TRBD1 (5 bases). V gave up 6 bases and J gave up 7 bases, with 13 bases separating them. CDR1 and CDR2 (germline): SGHTA, FQGNSA. The CDR3 has 14 residues. The CDR3 here is CASSEDKWNSPLHF. In nucleotides, the CDR3 is TGTGCCAGCAGTGAGGACAAATGGAATTCACCCCTCCACTTT.

This chain uses TRBV19 with TRBJ1-3, with 7 bases identical to TRBD1. The germline V gene encodes CDR1 LNHDA and CDR2 SQIVND (reference sequence). The CDR3 is made up of 15 amino acids. The J segment lost 3 bases and the V segment lost 5 bases, leaving 7 bases of the junction unmatched. In DNA form, the CDR3 reads TGTGCCAGTAGTCCGACAGGGCTGGGTGGAAACACCATATATTTT. It codes for CASSPTGLGGNTIYF.

This chain links TRBV11-1 with TRBJ2-2; no definite D call. Trimming took off 2 bases at V and 6 bases at J, with 4 bases between the two ends. Germline V gene sequence: CDR1 SGHAT, CDR2 FQDESV (reference sequence). There are 12 residues in the CDR3. This CDR3 is CASSLTSGELFF. In nucleotides, the CDR3 is TGTGCCAGCAGCTTAACGTCCGGGGAGCTGTTTTTT. The full variable domain, with the rest looked up from reference TRBV11-1 and TRBJ2-2, is EAEVAQSPRYKITEKSQAVAFWCDPISGHATLYWYRQILGQGPELLVQFQDESVVDDSQLPKDRFSAERLKGVDSTLKIQPAELGDSAMYLCASSLTSGELFFGEGSRLTVL.

The V call is TRBV18, the J call TRBJ2-3; D is uncertain. Between the trimmed V and J ends, which lost 1 base and 0 bases, there was a span of 8 bases. The CDR3 consists of 15 residues. CDR1 is KGHSH and CDR2 is LQKENI in the germline V gene. The CDR3 bases are TGTGCCAGCTCACCACTCGACGCAAGCACAGATACGCAGTATTTT. This sequence encodes CASSPLDASTDTQYF.

The chain couples TRBV7-8 to TRBJ2-7, with TRBD1 matching over 7 bases. The length of the CDR3 is 14 residues. Germline-derived CDR1 and CDR2 are SGHVS and FQNEAQ. V shed 9 bases, J shed 2 bases, and the junction held 10 bases outside the gene matches. The CDR3 spells CASTLGTDPYEQYF. CDR3 bases: TGTGCCAGTACTCTTGGGACAGATCCCTACGAGCAGTACTTC.

The genes are TRBV6-6 and TRBJ1-2; D gene uncertain. The CDR3 consists of 12 residues. The V gene's germline CDR1 is MNHNY and CDR2 SVGAGI (reference sequence). V dropped 5 bases and J dropped 9 bases, with 13 bases sitting between them. The DNA for the CDR3 is TGTGCCAGCAGTCCCCGGCTGGGTAGCTACACCTTC. This sequence encodes CASSPRLGSYTF.